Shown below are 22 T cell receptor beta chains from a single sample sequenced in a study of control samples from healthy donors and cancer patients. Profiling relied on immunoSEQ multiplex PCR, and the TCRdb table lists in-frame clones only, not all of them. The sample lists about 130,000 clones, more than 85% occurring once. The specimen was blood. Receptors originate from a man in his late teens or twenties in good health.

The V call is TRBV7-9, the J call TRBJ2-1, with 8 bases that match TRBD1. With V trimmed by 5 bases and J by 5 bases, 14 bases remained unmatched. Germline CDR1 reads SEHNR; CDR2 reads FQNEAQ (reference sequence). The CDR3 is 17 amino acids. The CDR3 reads CASSPTRTGIKNNEQFF. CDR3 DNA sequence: TGTGCCAGCAGCCCGACCAGGACAGGGATTAAGAACAATGAGCAGTTCTTC.

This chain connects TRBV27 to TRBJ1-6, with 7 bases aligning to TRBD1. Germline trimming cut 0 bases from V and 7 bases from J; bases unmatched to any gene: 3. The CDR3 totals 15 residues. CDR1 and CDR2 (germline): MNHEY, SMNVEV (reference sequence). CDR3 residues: CASSLSTGTNSPLHF. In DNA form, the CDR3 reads TGTGCCAGCAGTTTATCGACAGGGACCAATTCACCCCTCCACTTT.

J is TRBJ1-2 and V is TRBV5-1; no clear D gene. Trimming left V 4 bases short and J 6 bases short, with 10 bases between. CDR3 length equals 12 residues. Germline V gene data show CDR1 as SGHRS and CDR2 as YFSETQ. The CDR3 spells CASSAFWDGYTF. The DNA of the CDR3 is TGCGCCAGCAGCGCGTTTTGGGATGGCTACACCTTC.

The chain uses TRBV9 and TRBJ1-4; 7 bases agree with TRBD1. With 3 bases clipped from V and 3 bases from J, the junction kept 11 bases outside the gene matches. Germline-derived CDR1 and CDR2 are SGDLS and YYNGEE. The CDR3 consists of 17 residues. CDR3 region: CASSDGTAVGANEKLFF. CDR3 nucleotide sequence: TGTGCCAGCAGCGATGGGACAGCCGTCGGGGCTAATGAAAAACTGTTTTTT.

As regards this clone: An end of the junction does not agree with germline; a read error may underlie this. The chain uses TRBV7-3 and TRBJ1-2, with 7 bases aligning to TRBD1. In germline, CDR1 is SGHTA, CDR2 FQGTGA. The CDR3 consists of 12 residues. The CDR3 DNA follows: TGTGCCAGCAGCTCGCAGGGGGGCAGCTTTATATTC. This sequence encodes CASSSQGGSFIF.

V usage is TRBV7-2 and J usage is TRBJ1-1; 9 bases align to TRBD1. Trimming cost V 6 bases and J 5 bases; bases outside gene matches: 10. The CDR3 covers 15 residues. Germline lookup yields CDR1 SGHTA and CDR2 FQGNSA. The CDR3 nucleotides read TGTGCCAGCAGGGCAACCGGGACAGGGAAGACTGAAGCTTTCTTT. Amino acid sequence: CASRATGTGKTEAFF. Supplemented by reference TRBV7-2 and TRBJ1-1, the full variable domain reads GAGVSQSPSNKVTEKGKDVELRCDPISGHTALYWYRQSLGQGLEFLIYFQGNSAPDKSGLPSDRFSAERTGGSVSTLTIQRTQQEDSAVYLCASRATGTGKTEAFFGQGTRLTVV.

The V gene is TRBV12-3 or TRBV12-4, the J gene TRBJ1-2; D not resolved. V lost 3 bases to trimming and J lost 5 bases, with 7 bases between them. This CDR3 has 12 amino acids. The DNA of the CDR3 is TGTGCCAGCAGTTTTGGAGTATATGGCTACACCTTC. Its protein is CASSFGVYGYTF.

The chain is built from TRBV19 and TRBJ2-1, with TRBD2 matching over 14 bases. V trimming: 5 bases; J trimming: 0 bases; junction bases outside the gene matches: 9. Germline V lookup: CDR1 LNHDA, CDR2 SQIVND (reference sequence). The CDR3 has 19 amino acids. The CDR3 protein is CASSVRTSGRSSSYNEQFF. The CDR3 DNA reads TGTGCCAGTAGTGTACGGACTAGCGGGAGGAGTAGCTCCTACAATGAGCAGTTCTTC.

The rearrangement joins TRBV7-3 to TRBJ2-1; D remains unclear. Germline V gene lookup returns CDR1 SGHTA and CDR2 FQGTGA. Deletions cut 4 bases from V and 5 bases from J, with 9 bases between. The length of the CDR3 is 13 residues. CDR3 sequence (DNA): TGTGCCAGCAGCTGGCCGTCTGACAATGAGCAGTTCTTC. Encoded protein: CASSWPSDNEQFF.

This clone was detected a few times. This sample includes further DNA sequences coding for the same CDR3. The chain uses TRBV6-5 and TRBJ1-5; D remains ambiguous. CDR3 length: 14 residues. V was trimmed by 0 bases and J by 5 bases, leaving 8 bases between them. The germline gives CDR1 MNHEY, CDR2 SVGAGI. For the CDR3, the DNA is TGTGCCAGCAGTTACTCCGGCGGGTATCAGCCCCAGCATTTT. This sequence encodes CASSYSGGYQPQHF.

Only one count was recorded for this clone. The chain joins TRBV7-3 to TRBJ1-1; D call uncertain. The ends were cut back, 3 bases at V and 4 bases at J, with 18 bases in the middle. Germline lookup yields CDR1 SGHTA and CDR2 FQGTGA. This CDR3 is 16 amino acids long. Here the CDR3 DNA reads TGTGCCAGCAGCTTGGTTCCTACCCCATCGGGCACTGAAGCTTTCTTT. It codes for CASSLVPTPSGTEAFF.

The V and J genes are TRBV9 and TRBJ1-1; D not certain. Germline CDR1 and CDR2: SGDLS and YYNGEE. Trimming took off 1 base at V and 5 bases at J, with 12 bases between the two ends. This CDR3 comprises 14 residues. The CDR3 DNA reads TGTGCCAGCAGCGTAACACTCGTGGGGACTGAAGCTTTCTTT. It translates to CASSVTLVGTEAFF. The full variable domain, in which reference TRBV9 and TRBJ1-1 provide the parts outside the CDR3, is DSGVTQTPKHLITATGQRVTLRCSPRSGDLSVYWYQQSLDQGLQFLIQYYNGEERAKGNILERFSAQQFPDLHSELNLSSLELGDSALYFCASSVTLVGTEAFFGQGTRLTVV.

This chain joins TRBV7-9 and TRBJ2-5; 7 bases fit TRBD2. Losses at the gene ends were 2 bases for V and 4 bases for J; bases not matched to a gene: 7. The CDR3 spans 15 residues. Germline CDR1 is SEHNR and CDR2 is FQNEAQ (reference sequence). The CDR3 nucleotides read TGTGCCAGCAGCTTACCGACTAGCCCCGGAGAGACCCAGTACTTC. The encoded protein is CASSLPTSPGETQYF.

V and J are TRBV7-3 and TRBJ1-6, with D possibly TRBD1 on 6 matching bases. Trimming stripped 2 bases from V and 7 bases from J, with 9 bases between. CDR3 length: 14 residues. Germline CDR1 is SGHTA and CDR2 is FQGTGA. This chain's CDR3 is CASSLSGGNSPLHF. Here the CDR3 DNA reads TGTGCCAGCAGCTTATCGGGGGGCAATTCACCCCTCCACTTT.

CDR3 protein: CASSSDRVGEQYF. Here the CDR3 DNA reads TGTGCCAGCAGCTCTGACAGGGTCGGCGAGCAGTACTTC. The J gene is TRBJ2-7, the V gene TRBV9, with 7 bases aligning to TRBD1. With V trimmed by 4 bases and J by 6 bases, 7 bases remained unmatched. CDR1 and CDR2 from the germline V gene are SGDLS and YYNGEE. This CDR3 spans 13 amino acids.

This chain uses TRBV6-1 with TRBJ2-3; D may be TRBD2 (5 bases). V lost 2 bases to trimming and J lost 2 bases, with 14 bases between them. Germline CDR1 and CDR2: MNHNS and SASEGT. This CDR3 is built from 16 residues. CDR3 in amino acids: CASSETRGMFTDTQYF. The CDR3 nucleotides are TGTGCCAGCAGTGAAACTAGAGGGATGTTCACAGATACGCAGTATTTT.

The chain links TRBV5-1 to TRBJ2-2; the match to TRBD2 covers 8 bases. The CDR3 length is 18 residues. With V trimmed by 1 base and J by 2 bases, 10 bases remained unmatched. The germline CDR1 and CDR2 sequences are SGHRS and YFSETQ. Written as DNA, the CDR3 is TGCGCCAGCAGCTTGACAGCGGGAGCCGGGATTAACACCGGGGAGCTGTTTTTT. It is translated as CASSLTAGAGINTGELFF.

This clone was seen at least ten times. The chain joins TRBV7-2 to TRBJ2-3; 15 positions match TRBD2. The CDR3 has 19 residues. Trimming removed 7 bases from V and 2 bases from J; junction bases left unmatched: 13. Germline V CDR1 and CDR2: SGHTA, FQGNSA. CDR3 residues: CASTVRRTSGRVDTDTQYF. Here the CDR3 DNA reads TGTGCCAGCACCGTACGCCGGACTAGCGGGAGGGTCGACACAGATACGCAGTATTTT.

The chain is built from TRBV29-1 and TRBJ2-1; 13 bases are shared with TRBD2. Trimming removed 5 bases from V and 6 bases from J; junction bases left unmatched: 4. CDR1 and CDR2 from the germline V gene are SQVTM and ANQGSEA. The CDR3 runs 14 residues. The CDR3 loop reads CSVIGLAGVNEQFF. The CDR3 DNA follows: TGCAGCGTTATCGGACTAGCGGGAGTCAATGAGCAGTTCTTC.

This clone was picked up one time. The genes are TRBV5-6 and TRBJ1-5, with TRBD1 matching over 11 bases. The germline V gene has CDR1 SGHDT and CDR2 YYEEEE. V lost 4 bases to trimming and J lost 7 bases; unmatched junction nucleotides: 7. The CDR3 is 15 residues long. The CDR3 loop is CASSQGDRGDQPQHF. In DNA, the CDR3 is TGTGCCAGCAGCCAGGGGGACAGGGGGGACCAGCCCCAGCATTTT.

For the CDR3, the DNA is TGTGCCAGCAGTCCTTCTACGGGACCGACGGGCACCGGGGAGCTGTTTTTT. It is translated as CASSPSTGPTGTGELFF. The V and J genes are TRBV7-3 and TRBJ2-2; either TRBD1 or TRBD2 may supply D (5 bases each). Germline CDR1 and CDR2: SGHTA and FQGTGA. The ends were cut back, 6 bases at V and 4 bases at J, with 21 bases in the middle. CDR3 length: 17 amino acids.

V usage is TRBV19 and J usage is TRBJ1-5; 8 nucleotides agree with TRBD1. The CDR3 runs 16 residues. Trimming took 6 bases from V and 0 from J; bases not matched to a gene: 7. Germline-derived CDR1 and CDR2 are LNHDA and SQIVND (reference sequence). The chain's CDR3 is CASRVTGDSSNQPQHF. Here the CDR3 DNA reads TGTGCCAGTAGGGTGACAGGGGATTCTAGCAATCAGCCCCAGCATTTT. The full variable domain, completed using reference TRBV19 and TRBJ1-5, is DGGITQSPKYLFRKEGQNVTLSCEQNLNHDAMYWYRQDPGQGLRLIYYSQIVNDFQKGDIAEGYSVSREKKESFPLTVTSAQKNPTAFYLCASRVTGDSSNQPQHFGDGTRLSIL.